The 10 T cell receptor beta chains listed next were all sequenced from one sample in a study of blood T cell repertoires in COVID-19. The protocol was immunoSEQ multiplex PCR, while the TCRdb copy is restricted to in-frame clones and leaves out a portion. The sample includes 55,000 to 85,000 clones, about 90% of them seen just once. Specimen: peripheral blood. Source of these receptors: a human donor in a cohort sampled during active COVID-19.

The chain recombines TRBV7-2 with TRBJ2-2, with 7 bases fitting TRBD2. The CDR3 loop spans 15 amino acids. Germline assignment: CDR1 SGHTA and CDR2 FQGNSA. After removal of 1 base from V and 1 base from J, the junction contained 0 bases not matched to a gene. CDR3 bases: TGTGCCAGCAGCTTAGGCGGGGGGAACACCGGGGAGCTGTTTTTT. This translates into CASSLGGGNTGELFF. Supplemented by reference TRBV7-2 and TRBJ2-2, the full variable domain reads GAGVSQSPSNKVTEKGKDVELRCDPISGHTALYWYRQSLGQGLEFLIYFQGNSAPDKSGLPSDRFSAERTGGSVSTLTIQRTQQEDSAVYLCASSLGGGNTGELFFGEGSRLTVL.

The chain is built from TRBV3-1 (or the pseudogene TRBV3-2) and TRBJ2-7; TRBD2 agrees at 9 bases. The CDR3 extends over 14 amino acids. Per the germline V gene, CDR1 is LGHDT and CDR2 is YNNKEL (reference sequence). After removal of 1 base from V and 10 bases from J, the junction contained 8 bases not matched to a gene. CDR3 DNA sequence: TGTGCCAGCAGCCAAGCACTAGCGGGCGCATCCCAGTACTTC. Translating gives CASSQALAGASQYF.

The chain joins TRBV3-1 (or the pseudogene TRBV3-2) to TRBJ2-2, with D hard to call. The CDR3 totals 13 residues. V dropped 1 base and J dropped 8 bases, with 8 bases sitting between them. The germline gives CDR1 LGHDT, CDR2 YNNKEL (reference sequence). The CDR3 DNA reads TGTGCCAGCAGCCAAGCGCGTTTGGGGGAGCTGTTTTTT. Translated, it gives CASSQARLGELFF.

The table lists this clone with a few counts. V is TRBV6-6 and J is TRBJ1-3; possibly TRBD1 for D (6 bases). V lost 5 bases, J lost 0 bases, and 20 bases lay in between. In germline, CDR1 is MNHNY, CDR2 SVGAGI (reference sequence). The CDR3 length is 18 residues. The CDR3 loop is CASSQQGRGRSSGNTIYF. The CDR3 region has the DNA TGTGCCAGCAGTCAACAGGGCCGCGGCCGAAGCTCTGGAAACACCATATATTTT.

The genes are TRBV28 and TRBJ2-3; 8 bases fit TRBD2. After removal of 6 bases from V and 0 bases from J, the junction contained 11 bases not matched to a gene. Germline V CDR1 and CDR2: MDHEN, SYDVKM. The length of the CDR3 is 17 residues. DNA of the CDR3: TGTGCCAGCAGCTGGGAGTCGGGGGGGGCTAGCACAGATACGCAGTATTTT. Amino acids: CASSWESGGASTDTQYF.

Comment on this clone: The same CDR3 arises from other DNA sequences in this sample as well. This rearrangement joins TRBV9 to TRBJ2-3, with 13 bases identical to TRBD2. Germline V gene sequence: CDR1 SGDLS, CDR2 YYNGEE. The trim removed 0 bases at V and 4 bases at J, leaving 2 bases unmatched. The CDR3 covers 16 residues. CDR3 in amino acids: CASSVGLAGGADTQYF. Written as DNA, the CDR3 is TGTGCCAGCAGCGTAGGACTAGCGGGGGGTGCAGATACGCAGTATTTT.

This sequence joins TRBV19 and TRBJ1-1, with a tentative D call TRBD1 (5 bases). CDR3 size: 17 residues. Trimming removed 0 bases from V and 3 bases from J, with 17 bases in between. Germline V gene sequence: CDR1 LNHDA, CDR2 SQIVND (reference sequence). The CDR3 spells CASSIDGPQGWYTEAFF. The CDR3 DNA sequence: TGTGCCAGTAGTATAGATGGCCCGCAGGGTTGGTACACTGAAGCTTTCTTT.

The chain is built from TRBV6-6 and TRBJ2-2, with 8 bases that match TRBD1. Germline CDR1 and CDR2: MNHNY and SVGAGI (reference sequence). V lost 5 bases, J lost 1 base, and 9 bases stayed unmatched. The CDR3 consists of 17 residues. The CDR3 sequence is CASSRLSGQGNTGELFF. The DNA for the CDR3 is TGTGCCAGCAGTCGGTTGAGTGGACAGGGGAACACCGGGGAGCTGTTTTTT.

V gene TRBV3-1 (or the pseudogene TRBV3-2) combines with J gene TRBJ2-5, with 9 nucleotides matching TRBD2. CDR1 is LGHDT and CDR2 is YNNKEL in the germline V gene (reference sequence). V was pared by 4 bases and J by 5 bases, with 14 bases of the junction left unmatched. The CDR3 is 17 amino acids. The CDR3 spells CASSPSVRGGVGETQYF. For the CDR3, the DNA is TGTGCCAGCAGCCCGTCGGTGCGGGGGGGTGTGGGTGAGACCCAGTACTTC.

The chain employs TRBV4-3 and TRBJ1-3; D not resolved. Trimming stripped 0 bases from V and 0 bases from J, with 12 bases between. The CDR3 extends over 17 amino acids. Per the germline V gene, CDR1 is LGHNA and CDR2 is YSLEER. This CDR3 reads CASSQDQVHSSGNTIYF. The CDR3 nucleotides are TGCGCCAGCAGCCAAGATCAAGTCCACAGCTCTGGAAACACCATATATTTT.